The 32 T cell receptor beta chains listed next were all sequenced from one sample in a study of cytomegalovirus exposure and HLA in healthy donors. The PCR ran on 60 Vbeta and 13 Jbeta primers. The table came from immunoSEQ multiplex PCR; TCRdb's copy has only in-frame clones and leaves some out. The sample shows some 87,000 clones, under 85% of them seen only once. What was sequenced was PBMCs. The receptors come from a woman aged 40 to 50 in good health and CMV-seropositive.

The V and J genes are TRBV19 and TRBJ2-1; TRBD2 matches 16 bases. Per the germline V gene, CDR1 is LNHDA and CDR2 is SQIVND (reference sequence). The trim removed 6 bases at V and 0 bases at J, leaving 14 bases unmatched. The CDR3 covers 21 residues. CDR3 nucleotide sequence: TGTGCCAGTAGCGACTTAACCGGGACTAGCGGGAGGGGTAGCTCCTACAATGAGCAGTTCTTC. This encodes CASSDLTGTSGRGSSYNEQFF.

The chain couples TRBV9 to TRBJ2-1, with TRBD2 matching over 16 bases. The ends lost 0 bases at V and 12 bases at J; junction bases unmatched: 6. The length of the CDR3 is 16 residues. The germline V gene encodes CDR1 SGDLS and CDR2 YYNGEE. The chain's CDR3 is CASSVAGTSGRVVQFF. The CDR3 nucleotides are TGTGCCAGCAGCGTAGCTGGGACTAGCGGGAGGGTGGTGCAGTTCTTC.

This chain joins TRBV30 and TRBJ2-1, with 9 bases aligning to TRBD2. CDR1 and CDR2 from the germline V gene are GTSNPN and SVGIG (reference sequence). The V gene end was trimmed by 2 bases and the J gene end by 11 bases; junction bases not matched to a gene: 19. This CDR3 contains 17 residues. CDR3 sequence: CAWSPGAAGGALDKQFF. The CDR3 bases are TGTGCCTGGAGTCCAGGGGCAGCGGGGGGCGCACTCGATAAGCAGTTCTTC.

Notes on this clone: Other DNA sequences in the same sample also yield this CDR3. Here the CDR3 DNA reads TGTGCCAGCAGCTTCCTAGATATGCTAGATGAGCAGTTCTTC. Its protein is CASSFLDMLDEQFF. V gene TRBV7-2 combines with J gene TRBJ2-1; D remains ambiguous. Trimming cost V 3 bases and J 8 bases, with 14 bases left between them. Germline values: CDR1 SGHTA, CDR2 FQGNSA. This CDR3 has 14 amino acids.

The chain combines TRBV4-1 with TRBJ1-2, with D perhaps TRBD1 (6 bases). The V end lost 4 bases, the J end lost 4 bases, and 13 bases lay between the germline ends. In germline, CDR1 is MGHRA, CDR2 YSYEKL. The CDR3 length is 14 residues. CDR3 nucleotides: TGCGCCAGCAGCCCCCCGGGACATCCCTATGGCTACACCTTC. Translated: CASSPPGHPYGYTF.

The chain combines TRBV25-1 with TRBJ1-2; TRBD1 matches 9 bases. Germline V gives CDR1 MGHDK, CDR2 SYGVNS. Trimming took 3 bases from V and 0 from J; bases not matched to a gene: 2. The CDR3 extends over 15 amino acids. The CDR3 sequence is CASSETGGANYGYTF. As DNA, the CDR3 is TGTGCCAGCAGTGAGACAGGGGGAGCTAACTATGGCTACACCTTC.

This clone was seen a handful of times. The chain is built from TRBV28 and TRBJ1-2; a weak D match, TRBD1 (5 bases). Trimming removed 2 bases from V and 0 bases from J, with 13 bases in between. This CDR3 contains 16 residues. Germline V CDR1 and CDR2: MDHEN, SYDVKM. The CDR3 coding sequence is TGTGCCAGCAGTTTAGGGGCACGTTCTTCTAACTATGGCTACACCTTC. Residues: CASSLGARSSNYGYTF.

This clone occurred a few times. The chain uses TRBV5-1 and TRBJ2-2; D is unclear. CDR1 is SGHRS, CDR2 YFSETQ, per germline. The ends were cut back, 4 bases at V and 1 base at J, with 14 bases in the middle. CDR3 size: 16 residues. The CDR3 DNA reads as TGCGCCAGCAGCGAAGGAATGACTTTGAACACCGGGGAGCTGTTTTTT. This encodes CASSEGMTLNTGELFF.

V usage is TRBV6-5 and J usage is TRBJ2-2; D is possibly TRBD1 (6 bases). The CDR3 consists of 15 residues. Germline V gene data show CDR1 as MNHEY and CDR2 as SVGAGI. V lost 4 bases and J 0 bases, leaving 9 bases between the germline ends. Here the CDR3 DNA reads TGTGCCAGCAGTTTTGCAGGGGCGAACACCGGGGAGCTGTTTTTT. The encoded protein is CASSFAGANTGELFF.

This clone was detected once. The chain is built from TRBV4-1 and TRBJ1-5; D is uncertain. This CDR3 has 16 residues. The V end lost 1 base, the J end lost 2 bases, and 12 bases lay between the germline ends. Germline assignment: CDR1 MGHRA and CDR2 YSYEKL. CDR3 nucleotides: TGCGCCAGCAGCCAAGGGAGGGCTTTTGGCAATCAGCCCCAGCATTTT. This codes for CASSQGRAFGNQPQHF.

The chain couples TRBV2 to TRBJ2-5; 9 bases map to TRBD2. The CDR3 covers 16 residues. Germline V gene lookup returns CDR1 SNHLY and CDR2 FYNNEI. J gave up 3 bases and V 4 bases, and 9 bases lay outside the gene matches. CDR3 sequence: CASSAVGAGGKETQYF. The CDR3 DNA follows: TGTGCCAGCAGTGCCGTGGGAGCGGGGGGAAAAGAGACCCAGTACTTC.

The gene calls are TRBV6-5 and TRBJ2-1, with D possibly matching TRBD1 (6 bases). CDR1 is MNHEY, CDR2 SVGAGI, per germline. There are 15 residues in the CDR3. V was cut by 5 bases and J by 3 bases, with 14 bases left in between. The CDR3 region is CASSGNRDGYNEQFF. CDR3 nucleotides: TGTGCCAGCAGTGGAAACAGGGACGGCTACAATGAGCAGTTCTTC.

The sample holds one count of this clone. The V gene is TRBV2, the J gene TRBJ2-2, with TRBD1 matching 9 bases. CDR1 is SNHLY and CDR2 is FYNNEI in the germline V gene. The CDR3 sequence is 14 residues long. V trimming: 6 bases; J trimming: 6 bases; junction bases outside the gene matches: 5. As DNA, the CDR3 is TGTGCCAGCAGGAGGGACAGGGTCGCCGGGGAGCTGTTTTTT. Protein product: CASRRDRVAGELFF.

As DNA, the CDR3 is TGCGCCAGCAGCTCGGGACTCAACAATGAGCAGTTCTTC. Translated, it gives CASSSGLNNEQFF. This chain uses TRBV5-1 with TRBJ2-1, with D possibly being TRBD2 (6 bases). The germline V and J ends were trimmed by 3 bases and 5 bases, with 9 bases remaining between them. Looked up from germline, CDR1 is SGHRS and CDR2 is YFSETQ. The CDR3 runs to 13 residues. The full variable domain, completed using reference TRBV5-1 and TRBJ2-1, is KAGVTQTPRYLIKTRGQQVTLSCSPISGHRSVSWYQQTPGQGLQFLFEYFSETQRNKGNFPGRFSGRQFSNSRSEMNVSTLELGDSALYLCASSSGLNNEQFFGPGTRLTVL.

The chain recombines TRBV6-1 with TRBJ1-5; maybe TRBD1 (5 bases). Germline CDR1 is MNHNS and CDR2 is SASEGT. CDR3 length: 14 amino acids. The ends were cut back, 10 bases at V and 0 bases at J, with 13 bases in the middle. This chain's CDR3 is CATTYRNSNQPQHF. CDR3 nucleotides: TGTGCCACGACCTACAGGAATAGCAATCAGCCCCAGCATTTT.

This clone came up once. This chain uses TRBV30 with TRBJ2-7; 9 positions match TRBD1. The germline V gene has CDR1 GTSNPN and CDR2 SVGIG (reference sequence). V shed 2 bases, J shed 4 bases, and the junction held 6 bases outside the gene matches. This CDR3 contains 14 residues. The CDR3 DNA is TGTGCCTGGAGTAAGGACAGGGGAGGGTACGAGCAGTACTTC. Its protein is CAWSKDRGGYEQYF.

This chain joins TRBV19 and TRBJ2-4; TRBD1 agrees at 11 bases. V shed 6 bases, J shed 3 bases, and the junction held 4 bases outside the gene matches. The germline V gene encodes CDR1 LNHDA and CDR2 SQIVND (reference sequence). The CDR3 contains 15 residues. The CDR3 loop reads CASREGQGDKNIQYF. The CDR3 DNA sequence: TGTGCCAGTAGGGAGGGACAGGGGGACAAAAACATTCAGTACTTC.

The V call is TRBV30, the J call TRBJ1-2, with D unclear. CDR1 GTSNPN and CDR2 SVGIG come from the germline V gene (reference sequence). The CDR3 is made up of 15 amino acids. Trimming took off 3 bases at V and 3 bases at J, with 17 bases between the two ends. CDR3 region: CAWRGRREGYYGYTF. Here the CDR3 DNA reads TGTGCCTGGAGGGGCAGGAGGGAGGGCTACTATGGCTACACCTTC.

The rearrangement uses TRBV9 and TRBJ1-4, with unresolved D. Germline V gives CDR1 SGDLS, CDR2 YYNGEE. The V end was cut by 4 bases, the J end by 4 bases, with 8 bases between. This CDR3 contains 13 residues. The CDR3 DNA reads TGTGCCAGCAGCTCCGCAGGTAATGAAAAACTGTTTTTT. Translating it yields CASSSAGNEKLFF. Looking up the rest from reference TRBV9 and TRBJ1-4 gives the full variable domain: DSGVTQTPKHLITATGQRVTLRCSPRSGDLSVYWYQQSLDQGLQFLIQYYNGEERAKGNILERFSAQQFPDLHSELNLSSLELGDSALYFCASSSAGNEKLFFGSGTQLSVL.

The chain uses TRBV2 and TRBJ2-2; D may be TRBD2 (6 bases). Trimming pared 0 bases from V and 1 base from J, leaving 12 bases between. Germline V gives CDR1 SNHLY, CDR2 FYNNEI. This CDR3 is 17 amino acids long. In nucleotides, the CDR3 is TGTGCCAGCAGTGAAGCTGCGAGCGGGCGGAACACCGGGGAGCTGTTTTTT. It codes for CASSEAASGRNTGELFF.

A few counts support this clone. CDR3 DNA: TGCAGCGTTGAGGGTCAGGGGACATTCAACACTGAAGCTTTCTTT. Its translation: CSVEGQGTFNTEAFF. This chain connects TRBV29-1 to TRBJ1-1, with D possibly TRBD1 on 6 matching bases. The germline V gene has CDR1 SQVTM and CDR2 ANQGSEA. Trimming took 3 bases from V and 2 from J, leaving 16 bases between them. This CDR3 is 15 amino acids long.

This clone appeared once. CDR3 amino acids: CASSLGLNPYEQYF. The CDR3 region has the DNA TGTGCCAGCAGCTTGGGACTAAACCCCTACGAGCAGTACTTC. V is TRBV5-4 and J is TRBJ2-7, with D possibly TRBD2 on 5 matching bases. Trimming shortened V by 0 bases and J by 2 bases, and 9 bases separated the two germline ends. Germline lookup yields CDR1 SGHNT and CDR2 YYREEE (reference sequence). The CDR3 covers 14 residues.

This chain uses TRBV18 with TRBJ2-7, with 10 bases fitting TRBD2. Germline CDR1 KGHSH, CDR2 LQKENI. This CDR3 region has 13 residues. The trim removed 2 bases at V and 7 bases at J, leaving 2 bases unmatched. The CDR3 protein is CASSPNSGREQYF. DNA for the CDR3: TGTGCCAGCTCACCAAATAGCGGGAGGGAGCAGTACTTC.

The chain recombines TRBV28 with TRBJ2-1, with a possible D match to TRBD1 (6 bases). From germline, CDR1 is MDHEN and CDR2 SYDVKM. CDR3 length: 17 residues. V was shortened by 7 bases and J by 6 bases, with 25 bases between the two germline ends. The CDR3 nucleotides are TGTGCCAGCAACCGTCCCCTTCGGGCAGGGGTGACCAATGAGCAGTTCTTC. Its protein product is CASNRPLRAGVTNEQFF. Full variable domain (remainder filled in from reference TRBV28 and TRBJ2-1): DVKVTQSSRYLVKRTGEKVFLECVQDMDHENMFWYRQDPGLGLRLIYFSYDVKMKEKGDIPEGYSVSREKKERFSLILESASTNQTSMYLCASNRPLRAGVTNEQFFGPGTRLTVL.

The chain recombines TRBV5-4 with TRBJ2-1; 10 bases are shared with TRBD2. The length of the CDR3 is 15 residues. Germline CDR1 is SGHNT and CDR2 is YYREEE (reference sequence). Germline trimming cut 4 bases from V and 4 bases from J; bases unmatched to any gene: 5. CDR3 sequence reads: CASSGGLANYNEQFF. In DNA, the CDR3 is TGTGCCAGCAGCGGGGGACTAGCGAATTACAATGAGCAGTTCTTC.

This chain links TRBV29-1 with TRBJ2-5; D uncertain. The CDR3 runs to 11 residues. The V gene lost 4 bases and the J gene lost 4 bases, with 7 bases spanning the gap. Germline-derived CDR1 and CDR2 are SQVTM and ANQGSEA. CDR3 protein: CSVGLGETQYF. CDR3 nucleotide sequence: TGCAGCGTTGGACTCGGAGAGACCCAGTACTTC.

The chain combines TRBV6-6 with TRBJ1-5; TRBD1 agrees at 12 bases. The CDR3 covers 15 residues. V shed 6 bases, J shed 5 bases, and the junction held 5 bases outside the gene matches. CDR1 MNHNY and CDR2 SVGAGI come from the germline V gene (reference sequence). The CDR3 sequence is CASSPGQGAYQPQHF. The CDR3 bases are TGTGCCAGCAGCCCGGGACAGGGGGCTTATCAGCCCCAGCATTTT.

This clone appeared a few times. The rearrangement uses TRBV6-5 and TRBJ2-2, with D possibly being TRBD2 (5 bases). This CDR3 contains 13 residues. Germline CDR1 MNHEY, CDR2 SVGAGI. The DNA for the CDR3 is TGTGCTCTGAGGGATGCGAACACCGGGGAGCTGTTTTTT. This sequence encodes CALRDANTGELFF.

CDR3 sequence: CSVEGASGSYNEQFF. In DNA form, the CDR3 reads TGCAGCGTTGAAGGGGCTAGCGGCTCCTACAATGAGCAGTTCTTC. This chain connects TRBV29-1 to TRBJ2-1; 7 nucleotides agree with TRBD2. Germline assignment: CDR1 SQVTM and CDR2 ANQGSEA. This CDR3 region has 15 residues. V lost 1 base, J lost 0 bases, and 3 bases stayed unmatched.

This clone was seen a few times. The rearrangement uses TRBV5-1 and TRBJ2-7, with a tentative D call TRBD2 (5 bases). Germline CDR1 and CDR2: SGHRS and YFSETQ. Trimming removed 1 base at V and 0 bases at J, with 11 bases between. The CDR3 is 15 amino acids. The CDR3 here is CASSLRAAGSYEQYF. The CDR3 nucleotides are TGCGCCAGCAGCTTGAGGGCCGCGGGCTCCTACGAGCAGTACTTC.

This clone was detected a few times. V is TRBV21-1 and J is TRBJ1-3; TRBD1 is taken as the D call from the table, unchecked against the DNA. TRBV21-1 is a known pseudogene. The CDR3 has 14 amino acids. This chain's CDR3 is CASRGAITRNTIYF. CDR3 sequence (DNA): TGTGCCAGCAGGGGGGCCATCACCCGAAACACCATATATTTT.

This clone has only a few counts. This chain joins TRBV11-3 and TRBJ2-1; 13 bases line up with TRBD2. CDR1 is SGHNT, CDR2 YENEEA, per germline. The CDR3 is 15 residues long. V lost 5 bases, J lost 9 bases, and 7 bases stayed unmatched. The CDR3 sequence: CASSPGLAGFGEQFF. Written as DNA, the CDR3 is TGTGCCAGCAGCCCGGGACTAGCGGGATTCGGTGAGCAGTTCTTC.